This entry describes one T cell receptor beta chain. Its target is not known. Naive CD8 isolation took CD45RO-negative cells positively selected for CCR7 and excluded terminally differentiated effector memory CD45RA+ cells. This record comes from a study of shared clonotypes between healthy human individuals. Findings of the study overall: About 5% of naive CD4 clonotypes were shared across several donors.

V was pared by 0 bases and J by 4 bases, with 10 bases between. Germline values: CDR1 LNHDA, CDR2 SQIVND (reference sequence). The CDR3 extends over 15 amino acids. Clones were read by immunoSEQ multiplex PCR, and TCRdb kept only the in-frame ones, dropping some. The repertoire holds about 2.2 million clones, about 92% seen once, with 1.5% to 2% in the top ten. This TCR derives from a man younger than 35 in good health. Some clones in this sample may be carry-over from other donors' samples. The chain links TRBV19 to TRBJ2-1; D is uncertain. The sample was naive CD8+ T cells from PBMCs. The CDR3 nucleotides are TGTGCCAGTAGTATAGATCGACTGCAGTACAATGAGCAGTTCTTC. This translates into CASSIDRLQYNEQFF.